The 32 T cell receptor beta chains below come from one sample, sequenced in a study of blood T cell repertoires in COVID-19. Generated by immunoSEQ multiplex PCR, the TCRdb table keeps only in-frame clones and is missing some. Counted here are tens of thousands of clones, about 90% occurring once; the ten biggest clones make up approximately 2.9%. Sequenced: peripheral blood. All receptors come from a woman between 45 and 65 years old with active or convalescent COVID-19.

This clone was detected once. V usage is TRBV24-1 and J usage is TRBJ1-2; D unresolved. This CDR3 spans 15 amino acids. The V end was cut by 4 bases, the J end by 8 bases, with 19 bases between. Germline V gene data show CDR1 as KGHDR and CDR2 as SFDVKD. The CDR3 reads CATSDRSGNLYGYTF. In nucleotides, the CDR3 is TGTGCCACCAGTGACCGATCCGGGAATCTCTACGGCTACACCTTC.

The chain has TRBV7-2 and TRBJ2-5, with 7 bases identical to TRBD2. Trimming cost V 5 bases and J 3 bases; bases outside gene matches: 3. CDR3 length: 13 residues. Germline-derived CDR1 and CDR2 are SGHTA and FQGNSA. Here the CDR3 DNA reads TGTGCCAGCAGCGGGGGGGGGAAAGAGACCCAGTACTTC. This translates into CASSGGGKETQYF. Complete variable domain (other parts from reference TRBV7-2 and TRBJ2-5): GAGVSQSPSNKVTEKGKDVELRCDPISGHTALYWYRQSLGQGLEFLIYFQGNSAPDKSGLPSDRFSAERTGGSVSTLTIQRTQQEDSAVYLCASSGGGKETQYFGPGTRLLVL.

V and J are TRBV7-2 and TRBJ1-3; a possible D gene is TRBD1 (6 bases). CDR1 and CDR2 (germline): SGHTA, FQGNSA. Deletions cut 5 bases from V and 3 bases from J, with 11 bases between. The CDR3 spans 14 residues. CDR3 nucleotide sequence: TGTGCCAGCAGCGCCCAGGGGTTTGGAAACACCATATATTTT. It translates to CASSAQGFGNTIYF.

This clone was detected only a few times. The chain links TRBV6-2 or TRBV6-3 to TRBJ2-3; possibly TRBD1 for D (7 bases). The CDR3 loop spans 15 amino acids. Per the germline V gene, CDR1 is MNHEY and CDR2 is SVGEGT. The V gene lost 6 bases and the J gene lost 4 bases, with 17 bases spanning the gap. This chain's CDR3 is CASSQGGQGADTQYF. In DNA, the CDR3 is TGTGCCAGCAGCCAGGGGGGCCAGGGGGCAGATACGCAGTATTTT.

This rearrangement joins TRBV5-4 to TRBJ2-3; 7 nucleotides match TRBD2. CDR3 size: 18 residues. Losses at the gene ends were 4 bases for V and 2 bases for J; bases not matched to a gene: 16. Germline V gives CDR1 SGHNT, CDR2 YYREEE (reference sequence). The CDR3 coding sequence is TGTGCCAGCAGCAGACTAGCCCACTCTAATCCGACCACAGATACGCAGTATTTT. Amino acids: CASSRLAHSNPTTDTQYF.

This clone was observed a single time. This chain uses TRBV4-3 with TRBJ2-1, with 7 bases that match TRBD2. The CDR3 has 17 amino acids. The germline CDR1 and CDR2 sequences are LGHNA and YSLEER. After removal of 0 bases from V and 1 base from J, the junction contained 6 bases not matched to a gene. The CDR3 sequence: CASSQDRTGGSYNEQFF. The CDR3 bases are TGCGCCAGCAGCCAAGATCGAACGGGGGGTTCCTACAATGAGCAGTTCTTC.

This sequence joins TRBV10-3 and TRBJ1-6; TRBD1 agrees at 10 bases. Trimming at V came to 0 bases and at J to 8 bases, leaving 4 bases not matched to a gene. CDR3 length: 16 amino acids. The germline V gene encodes CDR1 ENHRY and CDR2 SYGVKD. CDR3 DNA sequence: TGTGCCATCAGTGAGTCGACCGGGACAGGGGATTCACCCCTCCACTTT. Protein product: CAISESTGTGDSPLHF.

J is TRBJ2-2 and V is TRBV6-5, with 8 positions matching TRBD1. Germline CDR1 is MNHEY and CDR2 is SVGAGI. After removal of 8 bases from V and 7 bases from J, the junction contained 12 bases not matched to a gene. The CDR3 has 15 residues. This CDR3 is CASGGQGGLIGELFF. CDR3 nucleotides: TGTGCCAGCGGCGGACAGGGAGGACTGATCGGGGAGCTGTTTTTT.

J is TRBJ1-6 and V is TRBV5-4; no clear D gene. V lost 0 bases, J lost 7 bases, and 5 bases lay in between. CDR3 size: 13 residues. CDR1 SGHNT and CDR2 YYREEE come from the germline V gene (reference sequence). CDR3 region: CASSLAGNSPLHF. The CDR3 DNA reads TGTGCCAGCAGCTTGGCCGGGAATTCACCCCTCCACTTT. Together with reference TRBV5-4 and TRBJ1-6, the CDR3 gives the full variable domain: ETGVTQSPTHLIKTRGQQVTLRCSSQSGHNTVSWYQQALGQGPQFIFQYYREEENGRGNFPPRFSGLQFPNYSSELNVNALELDDSALYLCASSLAGNSPLHFGNGTRLTVT.

The chain carries TRBV7-9 and TRBJ2-1; 12 bases match TRBD2. The ends lost 7 bases at V and 5 bases at J; junction bases unmatched: 3. The CDR3 extends over 14 amino acids. In germline, CDR1 is SEHNR, CDR2 FQNEAQ (reference sequence). The CDR3 loop is CASNRLAGDNEQFF. CDR3 sequence (DNA): TGTGCCAGCAACCGACTAGCGGGGGACAATGAGCAGTTCTTC.

This clone came up many times. The chain couples TRBV6-5 to TRBJ2-7, with D maybe TRBD1 (6 bases). Germline CDR1 MNHEY, CDR2 SVGAGI. The CDR3 has 13 amino acids. V was clipped by 5 bases and J by 6 bases, with 14 bases between them. CDR3 region: CASSLQGFLEQYF. For the CDR3, the DNA is TGTGCCAGCAGTCTACAGGGCTTCCTCGAGCAGTACTTC.

This clone has just one count. This chain uses TRBV27 with TRBJ2-7, with 8 bases fitting TRBD2. This CDR3 comprises 17 residues. CDR1 and CDR2 from the germline V gene are MNHEY and SMNVEV (reference sequence). V trimming: 3 bases; J trimming: 2 bases; junction bases outside the gene matches: 12. The CDR3 protein is CASSFTSGWTNTYEQYF. As DNA, the CDR3 is TGTGCCAGCAGTTTCACTAGCGGATGGACAAACACCTACGAGCAGTACTTC.

The rearrangement uses TRBV13 and TRBJ2-5, with D possibly TRBD1 on 6 matching bases. CDR1 is PRHDT and CDR2 is FYEKMQ in the germline V gene (reference sequence). Trimming took 5 bases from V and 1 from J, leaving 8 bases between them. CDR3 length equals 13 residues. The DNA for the CDR3 is TGTGCCAGCAGCGAGGGGGTCCAAGAGACCCAGTACTTC. Translating it yields CASSEGVQETQYF.

V is TRBV5-6 and J is TRBJ2-3; no definite D call. Trimming removed 0 bases at V and 2 bases at J, with 10 bases between. Germline CDR1 and CDR2: SGHDT and YYEEEE. The CDR3 length is 15 residues. As DNA, the CDR3 is TGTGCCAGCAGCTTGGTTTCAGTCTTCACAGATACGCAGTATTTT. Translated: CASSLVSVFTDTQYF.

The chain is built from TRBV13 and TRBJ2-3, with D hard to call. Trimming shortened V by 6 bases and J by 2 bases, and 3 bases separated the two germline ends. The CDR3 is 11 amino acids. Germline-derived CDR1 and CDR2 are PRHDT and FYEKMQ (reference sequence). This CDR3 is CASRYTDTQYF. CDR3 in DNA: TGTGCCAGCAGGTACACAGATACGCAGTATTTT.

In this sample, this clone turned up once. The V gene is TRBV7-9, the J gene TRBJ1-1; tentatively, D is TRBD1 (6 bases). Germline V CDR1 and CDR2: SEHNR, FQNEAQ (reference sequence). The V end lost 5 bases, the J end lost 5 bases, and 15 bases lay between the germline ends. The CDR3 has 14 residues. The CDR3 region has the DNA TGTGCCAGCAGCCTTCAACCGAGGGGGACTGAAGCTTTCTTT. Translated: CASSLQPRGTEAFF.

The V call is TRBV27, the J call TRBJ2-7; D might be TRBD2 (6 bases). CDR3 length: 13 amino acids. V was clipped by 4 bases and J by 0 bases, with 7 bases between them. CDR1 and CDR2 (germline): MNHEY, SMNVEV (reference sequence). The chain's CDR3 is CASSSGSSYEQYF. The CDR3 DNA reads as TGTGCCAGCAGTTCCGGGAGCTCCTACGAGCAGTACTTC.

The CDR3 is CASSLSGTGSYEQYF. The DNA of the CDR3 is TGTGCCAGCAGCTTATCCGGGACAGGGTCCTACGAGCAGTACTTC. The gene calls are TRBV13 and TRBJ2-7, with TRBD1 matching over 9 bases. The V segment lost 2 bases and the J segment 1 base; nucleotides outside the gene matches: 3. Germline V gene sequence: CDR1 PRHDT, CDR2 FYEKMQ (reference sequence). This CDR3 is built from 15 residues. The full variable domain, its missing parts supplied by reference TRBV13 and TRBJ2-7, is AAGVIQSPRHLIKEKRETATLKCYPIPRHDTVYWYQQGPGQDPQFLISFYEKMQSDKGSIPDRFSAQQFSDYHSELNMSSLELGDSALYFCASSLSGTGSYEQYFGPGTRLTVT.

The V call is TRBV6-2 or TRBV6-3, the J call TRBJ1-1; D is unclear. V was pared by 2 bases and J by 7 bases, with 14 bases between. The CDR3 runs 14 residues. The germline V gene encodes CDR1 MNHEY and CDR2 SVGEGT. In DNA, the CDR3 is TGTGCCAGCAGTTACCCGACAAGGGAGCATGAAGCTTTCTTT. It is translated as CASSYPTREHEAFF.

This clone was recorded many times. The chain employs TRBV2 and TRBJ1-1, with no clear D. CDR1 and CDR2 from the germline V gene are SNHLY and FYNNEI. Trimming took off 1 base at V and 5 bases at J, with 8 bases between the two ends. This CDR3 is built from 13 residues. Here the CDR3 DNA reads TGTGCCAGCAGTGAAGGACGACAAACTGAAGCTTTCTTT. It translates to CASSEGRQTEAFF. Full variable domain (outside the CDR3, taken from reference TRBV2 and TRBJ1-1): EPEVTQTPSHQVTQMGQEVILRCVPISNHLYFYWYRQILGQKVEFLVSFYNNEISEKSEIFDDQFSVERPDGSNFTLKIRSTKLEDSAMYFCASSEGRQTEAFFGQGTRLTVV.

The chain couples TRBV30 to TRBJ1-1, with 9 nucleotides matching TRBD1. The junction had 6 bases not matched to a gene; V was cut back by 0 bases and J by 7 bases. Looked up from germline, CDR1 is GTSNPN and CDR2 is SVGIG (reference sequence). This CDR3 has 14 residues. The CDR3 spells CAWSVGQGWDEAFF. For the CDR3, the DNA is TGTGCCTGGAGTGTCGGACAGGGGTGGGATGAAGCTTTCTTT.

This chain uses TRBV5-6 with TRBJ2-7; the match to TRBD1 covers 10 bases. V lost 0 bases, J lost 4 bases, and 4 bases stayed unmatched. CDR1 SGHDT and CDR2 YYEEEE come from the germline V gene. The CDR3 spans 15 residues. The DNA of the CDR3 is TGTGCCAGCAGCTTGGCGGGACAGGGGATGTACGAGCAGTACTTC. Amino acid sequence: CASSLAGQGMYEQYF. Full variable domain (outside the CDR3, taken from reference TRBV5-6 and TRBJ2-7): DAGVTQSPTHLIKTRGQQVTLRCSPKSGHDTVSWYQQALGQGPQFIFQYYEEEERQRGNFPDRFSGHQFPNYSSELNVNALLLGDSALYLCASSLAGQGMYEQYFGPGTRLTVT.

This clone was recorded at least ten times. The chain has TRBV18 and TRBJ1-4; TRBD1 agrees at 7 bases. This CDR3 region has 16 residues. Germline trimming cut 5 bases from V and 8 bases from J; bases unmatched to any gene: 14. Germline lookup yields CDR1 KGHSH and CDR2 LQKENI. The CDR3 nucleotides are TGTGCCAGCTCATCGAATCAGGGACAGCGGGGGGAAAAACTGTTTTTT. Encoded protein: CASSSNQGQRGEKLFF. The whole variable domain, remainder taken from reference TRBV18 and TRBJ1-4, is NAGVMQNPRHLVRRRGQEARLRCSPMKGHSHVYWYRQLPEEGLKFMVYLQKENIIDESGMPKERFSAEFPKEGPSILRIQQVVRGDSAAYFCASSSNQGQRGEKLFFGSGTQLSVL.

This sequence joins TRBV6-5 and TRBJ1-3, with a possible D match to TRBD1 (5 bases). Germline CDR1 reads MNHEY; CDR2 reads SVGAGI. The CDR3 is 15 amino acids. The germline V and J ends were trimmed by 4 bases and 8 bases, with 18 bases remaining between them. This chain's CDR3 is CASSSFGGFSDTIYF. The CDR3 region has the DNA TGTGCCAGCAGTTCGTTCGGGGGTTTCTCGGACACCATATATTTT.

V and J are TRBV18 and TRBJ2-1, with D maybe TRBD1 (5 bases). The CDR3 runs 13 residues. V was cut by 8 bases and J by 5 bases, with 13 bases left in between. Germline V CDR1 and CDR2: KGHSH, LQKENI. The DNA of the CDR3 is TGTGCCAGCCAGATAGGGGCCAACAATGAGCAGTTCTTC. It specifies CASQIGANNEQFF.

The rearrangement uses TRBV3-1 (or the pseudogene TRBV3-2) and TRBJ2-5, with 7 positions matching TRBD2. The V gene end was trimmed by 4 bases and the J gene end by 0 bases; junction bases not matched to a gene: 5. The CDR3 covers 15 residues. In germline, CDR1 is LGHDT, CDR2 YNNKEL (reference sequence). This chain's CDR3 is CASSPPTSNQETQYF. DNA of the CDR3: TGTGCCAGCAGCCCACCGACTAGCAACCAAGAGACCCAGTACTTC.

The V gene is TRBV19, the J gene TRBJ2-1, with 8 bases fitting TRBD2. Germline values: CDR1 LNHDA, CDR2 SQIVND (reference sequence). V was pared by 3 bases and J by 1 base, with 17 bases of the junction left unmatched. There are 20 residues in the CDR3. The chain's CDR3 is CASSISGAAGALSSYNEQFF. In DNA, the CDR3 is TGTGCCAGTAGTATTTCCGGGGCAGCGGGGGCCCTCTCTTCCTACAATGAGCAGTTCTTC.

The rearrangement uses TRBV2 and TRBJ2-1, with TRBD2 matching over 9 bases. The V segment lost 7 bases and the J segment 10 bases; nucleotides outside the gene matches: 11. The CDR3 covers 14 residues. Per germline, CDR1 SNHLY and CDR2 FYNNEI. CDR3 loop: CASKDGLAGWEQFF. CDR3 bases: TGTGCCAGCAAAGATGGGCTAGCGGGGTGGGAGCAGTTCTTC.

V gene TRBV15 combines with J gene TRBJ2-2; 7 nucleotides line up with TRBD1. The CDR3 has 18 amino acids. Germline CDR1 and CDR2: LNHNV and YYDKDF (reference sequence). The V and J ends lost 2 bases and 4 bases, in that order; junction bases with no gene match: 13. CDR3 sequence: CATSRPDRLKGSTGELFF. The CDR3 region has the DNA TGTGCCACCAGCAGACCGGACAGGCTTAAGGGGAGCACCGGGGAGCTGTTTTTT. The variable domain in full, completed from reference TRBV15 and TRBJ2-2, reads DAMVIQNPRYQVTQFGKPVTLSCSQTLNHNVMYWYQQKSSQAPKLLFHYYDKDFNNEADTPDNFQSRRPNTSFCFLDIRSPGLGDTAMYLCATSRPDRLKGSTGELFFGEGSRLTVL.

This sequence joins TRBV6-4 and TRBJ1-2; 8 nucleotides line up with TRBD1. The junction had 15 bases not matched to a gene; V was cut back by 7 bases and J by 2 bases. This CDR3 comprises 17 residues. Germline CDR1 and CDR2: MRHNA and SNTAGT. In DNA form, the CDR3 reads TGTGCCAGCATTCTAGGGACAGGTTGGAAGTCCAACTATGGCTACACCTTC. Amino acids: CASILGTGWKSNYGYTF.

This clone was found a few times. J is TRBJ2-7 and V is TRBV27; D is undetermined. The CDR3 is 13 amino acids. Germline CDR1 reads MNHEY; CDR2 reads SMNVEV (reference sequence). V lost 3 bases to trimming and J lost 7 bases, with 13 bases between them. The CDR3 DNA is TGTGCCAGCAGTTTCGATGGCCGGGTGGAGCAGTACTTC. Translated: CASSFDGRVEQYF.

This chain joins TRBV3-1 (or the pseudogene TRBV3-2) and TRBJ1-2; D perhaps matches TRBD1 (6 bases). V lost 3 bases, J lost 1 base, and 15 bases lay in between. CDR1 and CDR2 from the germline V gene are LGHDT and YNNKEL (reference sequence). This CDR3 is 16 amino acids long. The CDR3 protein is CASSHATGKGNYGYTF. The CDR3 coding sequence is TGTGCCAGCAGCCACGCCACAGGGAAGGGTAACTATGGCTACACCTTC.